The next 6 T cell receptor beta chains were all read from a single sample in a study of T cell repertoires in cytomegalovirus infection. TCRdb re-called the reads with MiXCR, one entry per CDR3 protein. The table shows over 250,000 distinct CDR3 sequences, with roughly 24% occurring only once. Material: PBMCs. The source is a human donor in good health (CMV status not recorded). Some clones in this sample may be carry-over from other donors' samples.

This clonotype was seen a handful of times. The chain is built from TRBV27 and TRBJ2-3, with D possibly TRBD2 on 6 matching bases. V lost 3 bases and J 0 bases, leaving 10 bases between the germline ends. This CDR3 region has 15 residues. Germline CDR1 reads MNHEY; CDR2 reads SMNVEV (reference sequence). In DNA, the CDR3 is TGTGCCAGCAGTTTTGTAGCGGCTAGCACAGATACGCAGTATTTT. Translated, it gives CASSFVAASTDTQYF.

The genes are TRBV11-2 and TRBJ2-5; 8 bases are shared with TRBD1. V lost 1 base to trimming and J lost 5 bases; unmatched junction nucleotides: 3. CDR3 length: 14 residues. Germline lookup yields CDR1 SGHAT and CDR2 FQNNGV. Here the CDR3 DNA reads TGTGCCAGCAGCTTAGTCGACAGGGGTGAGACCCAGTACTTC. Protein: CASSLVDRGETQYF.

This clonotype occurred a few times. The chain uses TRBV5-1 and TRBJ2-5; D call uncertain. V was shortened by 2 bases and J by 2 bases, with 10 bases between the two germline ends. The germline CDR1 and CDR2 sequences are SGHRS and YFSETQ. CDR3 length equals 14 residues. This CDR3 is CASSFLSRQETQYF. In DNA form, the CDR3 reads TGCGCCAGCAGCTTTCTCAGCCGACAAGAGACCCAGTACTTC.

The V gene is TRBV28, the J gene TRBJ2-1; D not certain. The CDR3 spans 13 residues. V dropped 6 bases and J dropped 9 bases, with 15 bases sitting between them. The germline V gene has CDR1 MDHEN and CDR2 SYDVKM. The CDR3 is CASRNTPGVEQFF. In DNA form, the CDR3 reads TGTGCCAGCAGGAACACCCCTGGGGTTGAGCAGTTCTTC.

This clonotype was seen ten or more times. V is TRBV2 and J is TRBJ2-2; 9 nucleotides line up with TRBD1. This CDR3 comprises 14 residues. CDR1 SNHLY and CDR2 FYNNEI come from the germline V gene. V lost 6 bases to trimming and J lost 7 bases; unmatched junction nucleotides: 6. CDR3 region: CASSVGQGYGELFF. CDR3 coding DNA: TGTGCCAGCAGCGTGGGACAGGGTTACGGGGAGCTGTTTTTT.

The table lists this clonotype with many counts. The chain recombines TRBV7-2 with TRBJ1-5; 7 bases are a match to TRBD1. J gave up 5 bases and V 3 bases, and 7 bases lay outside the gene matches. CDR1 and CDR2 from the germline V gene are SGHTA and FQGNSA. The CDR3 length is 15 residues. The CDR3, as DNA: TGTGCCAGCAGCTTTGGAGACAGGGCATATCAGCCCCAGCATTTT. Translation gives CASSFGDRAYQPQHF.